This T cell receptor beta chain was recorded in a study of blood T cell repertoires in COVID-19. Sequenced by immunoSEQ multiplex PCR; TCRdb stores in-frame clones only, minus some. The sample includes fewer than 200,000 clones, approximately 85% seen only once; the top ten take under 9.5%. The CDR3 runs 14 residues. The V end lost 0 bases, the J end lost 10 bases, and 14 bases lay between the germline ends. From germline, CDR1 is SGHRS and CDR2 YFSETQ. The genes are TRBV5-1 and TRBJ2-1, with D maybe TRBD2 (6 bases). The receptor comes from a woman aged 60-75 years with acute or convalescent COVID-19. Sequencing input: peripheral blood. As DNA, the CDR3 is TGCGCCAGCAGCTTGGAAACGGGGAGCGGGGAGCAGTTCTTC. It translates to CASSLETGSGEQFF.